Each of the 2 T cell receptor beta chains below was sequenced from the same sample in a study of blood T cell repertoires in COVID-19. Data came from immunoSEQ multiplex PCR; TCRdb stores just in-frame clones and leaves some out. The sample lists around 70,000 clones, 80% to 90% occurring once. The sequencing input was peripheral blood. The receptors were gathered from a man younger than 45 with acute or convalescent COVID-19.

This chain links TRBV28 with TRBJ2-7, with 10 bases lining up with TRBD1. The CDR3 is made up of 15 amino acids. Unmatched junction bases numbered 9, after V lost 4 bases and J lost 6 bases. Germline CDR1 and CDR2: MDHEN and SYDVKM. The CDR3 region is CASSSSGTGAIEQYF. The CDR3 DNA follows: TGTGCCAGCAGTTCCTCCGGGACAGGGGCAATCGAGCAGTACTTC. Variable domain in full (rest from reference TRBV28 and TRBJ2-7): DVKVTQSSRYLVKRTGEKVFLECVQDMDHENMFWYRQDPGLGLRLIYFSYDVKMKEKGDIPEGYSVSREKKERFSLILESASTNQTSMYLCASSSSGTGAIEQYFGPGTRLTVT.

The chain employs TRBV10-2 and TRBJ2-7, with 7 bases identical to TRBD2. The CDR3 covers 13 residues. Losses at the gene ends were 9 bases for V and 6 bases for J; bases not matched to a gene: 11. CDR1 is WSHSY, CDR2 SAAADI, per germline. CDR3 DNA: TGCGCCAGTTCACAGAGCGGGGTGGGCGAGCAGTACTTC. It encodes CASSQSGVGEQYF.